This entry lists 3 T cell receptor beta chains sequenced from one sample in a study of shared clonotypes between healthy human individuals. Only in-frame clones appear in the TCRdb table, and some are missing; sequencing was by immunoSEQ multiplex PCR. Of about 1 million clones detected, about 75% appear once; the ten largest clones hold nearly 1.5%. The sample comprised memory CD4+ T cells sorted from blood. Noted subset: CD45RA-negative fraction. Receptors were obtained from a man aged 18-30 years in good health.

In its sample, this clone was seen a few times. This chain uses TRBV9 with TRBJ2-1; 9 nucleotides align to TRBD2. The CDR3 is 16 amino acids. Per the germline V gene, CDR1 is SGDLS and CDR2 is YYNGEE. V shed 6 bases and J 9 bases; nucleotides not matched to a gene: 16. CDR3 amino acids: CASTLLGSGSYSEQFF. The CDR3 DNA follows: TGTGCCAGCACCCTCCTTGGTAGCGGGAGTTATAGTGAGCAGTTCTTC.

With regard to this clone: Within the sample, other DNA sequences also encode this same CDR3. This chain connects TRBV7-2 to TRBJ2-7, with TRBD2 as a possible D gene (6 bases). The ends were cut back, 0 bases at V and 1 base at J, with 10 bases in the middle. From germline, CDR1 is SGHTA and CDR2 FQGNSA. The CDR3 length is 15 residues. The CDR3 nucleotides read TGTGCCAGCAGCTTAGCGGGGACTGGATCCTACGAGCAGTACTTC. This gives the protein CASSLAGTGSYEQYF.

J is TRBJ2-2 and V is TRBV5-4; D may match TRBD1 or TRBD2 (6 bases each). There are 16 residues in the CDR3. Per the germline V gene, CDR1 is SGHNT and CDR2 is YYREEE (reference sequence). Trimming left V 4 bases short and J 0 bases short, with 13 bases between. The CDR3 coding sequence is TGTGCCAGCAGCGCGGAGGGGGGACCGAACACCGGGGAGCTGTTTTTT. Encoded protein: CASSAEGGPNTGELFF.